The clone carrying this T cell receptor beta chain was counted between two and nine times. Antigen: not known. This sample is drawn from a study of T-cell memory formation after mild COVID-19. Turning to the study itself: Each donor largely had its own TCR clusters.

Study-level results: Shrinking CD4+ clones were chiefly CM and EM; CD8+ ones were chiefly EMRA. Clones contracting day 15 to 85 were balanced CD4/CD8; later expanders leaned CD4+.

Constant-segment primers served in 5'RACE that generated TCR alpha and TCR beta cDNA libraries bearing sample barcodes and UMIs. TCRdb re-analysed the 5' RACE reads in MiXCR, keeping a single row per CDR3 protein. The sample yields about 110,000 distinct CDR3 sequences, around 11% seen once. V lost 0 bases, J lost 5 bases, and 6 bases stayed unmatched. The CDR3 runs to 15 residues. Germline CDR1 and CDR2: LGHNA and YNFKEQ. Sequencing was done on a sample of PBMCs or a T cell subset sorted from them (not recorded which). The clonotype comes from an adult woman who had mild COVID-19 (a few samples of this study predate the infection). Cell type and time point are not known. The genes are TRBV4-2 and TRBJ2-5, with 7 nucleotides matching TRBD1. The chain's CDR3 is CASSQEGGPMETQYF. CDR3 nucleotides: TGTGCCAGCAGCCAAGAAGGGGGCCCCATGGAGACCCAGTACTTC.